Listed here are 13 T cell receptor beta chains from one sample, sequenced in a study of CD8 T cells in Susac syndrome. After extraction with the RNeasy kit, 0.5 to 1 ug of the RNA was reverse transcribed using random hexamers. In TCRdb, the immunoSEQ multiplex PCR reads were re-called with MiXCR into one record per CDR3 protein. The table records 140,000 or so distinct CDR3 sequences, roughly 94% of them present only once. The specimen was CD4+ T cells from PBMCs. The receptors here all came from a human donor in good health.

The rearrangement joins TRBV9 to TRBJ2-5; 12 bases map to TRBD1. V dropped 4 bases and J dropped 5; count of bases not matched to a gene: 9. This CDR3 region has 16 residues. CDR1 and CDR2 from the germline V gene are SGDLS and YYNGEE. Here the CDR3 DNA reads TGTGCCAGCAGCCCAGGGGGACAGGGGGCAGGTGAGACCCAGTACTTC. This translates into CASSPGGQGAGETQYF. Variable domain in full (rest from reference TRBV9 and TRBJ2-5): DSGVTQTPKHLITATGQRVTLRCSPRSGDLSVYWYQQSLDQGLQFLIQYYNGEERAKGNILERFSAQQFPDLHSELNLSSLELGDSALYFCASSPGGQGAGETQYFGPGTRLLVL.

CDR3: CASSLIPGQGLEAFF. For the CDR3, the DNA is TGTGCCAGTAGCCTTATTCCGGGACAGGGTCTTGAAGCTTTCTTT. The chain recombines TRBV19 with TRBJ1-1, with 9 positions matching TRBD1. Germline-derived CDR1 and CDR2 are LNHDA and SQIVND (reference sequence). V lost 6 bases to trimming and J lost 7 bases; unmatched junction nucleotides: 12. CDR3 length: 15 residues.

The V and J genes are TRBV20-1 and TRBJ2-3; 7 nucleotides align to TRBD2. This CDR3 region has 13 residues. Germline CDR1 DFQATT, CDR2 SNEGSKA (reference sequence). The V gene end was trimmed by 5 bases and the J gene end by 0 bases; junction bases not matched to a gene: 2. The CDR3 nucleotides are TGCAGTGCTCGCGGGAGTAGCACAGATACGCAGTATTTT. Translating gives CSARGSSTDTQYF.

This sequence joins TRBV7-9 and TRBJ2-2; D is undetermined. With 8 bases removed from V and 2 bases from J, the gap between germline ends came to 9 bases. Per the germline V gene, CDR1 is SEHNR and CDR2 is FQNEAQ (reference sequence). This CDR3 has 13 amino acids. CDR3 DNA: TGTGCCAGCGGTACGGAAAACACCGGGGAGCTGTTTTTT. Translation gives CASGTENTGELFF.

V usage is TRBV9 and J usage is TRBJ1-5; perhaps TRBD1 as D (6 bases). The CDR3 consists of 16 residues. Germline CDR1 is SGDLS and CDR2 is YYNGEE. V lost 4 bases, J lost 5 bases, and 19 bases lay in between. The CDR3 nucleotides read TGTGCCAGCAGCCCCTCGCGGGACACTTATTATCAGCCCCAGCATTTT. Translated, it gives CASSPSRDTYYQPQHF.

This chain uses TRBV15 with TRBJ2-3; perhaps D is TRBD1 or TRBD2 (5 bases each). This CDR3 is 18 amino acids long. With 1 base removed from V and 1 base from J, the gap between germline ends came to 18 bases. Germline V gene sequence: CDR1 LNHNV, CDR2 YYDKDF (reference sequence). The CDR3 sequence is CATSRGGNSVDRTDTQYF. The CDR3 region has the DNA TGTGCCACCAGCAGAGGGGGGAATTCGGTAGACCGCACAGATACGCAGTATTTT.

In the case of this clonotype: Its ends do not fully match the called genes, so a read error is possible. The chain couples TRBV5-1 to TRBJ2-3, with TRBD2 as a possible D gene (5 bases). Germline CDR1 is SGHRS and CDR2 is YFSETQ. The CDR3 loop spans 16 amino acids. The chain's CDR3 is CASNLEVGRSTDTQYF. The CDR3 DNA reads as TGCGCCAGCAACTTGGAGGTCGGCAGGAGCACAGATACGCAGTATTTT. The full variable domain, rest sourced from reference TRBV5-1 and TRBJ2-3, is KAGVTQTPRYLIKTRGQQVTLSCSPISGHRSVSWYQQTPGQGLQFLFEYFSETQRNKGNFPGRFSGRQFSNSRSEMNVSTLELGDSALYLCASNLEVGRSTDTQYFGPGTRLTVL.

The rearrangement joins TRBV12-3 or TRBV12-4 to TRBJ2-1; 10 bases map to TRBD2. The CDR3 is made up of 16 amino acids. The V segment lost 7 bases and the J segment 8 bases; nucleotides outside the gene matches: 14. CDR3: CASNLRPAGGPYEQFF. As DNA, the CDR3 is TGTGCCAGCAACCTAAGACCAGCGGGAGGGCCATATGAGCAGTTCTTC.

CDR3 sequence: CASSRERDEAFF. CDR3 DNA sequence: TGTGCCAGCAGCCGGGAGAGGGATGAAGCTTTCTTT. The chain links TRBV5-8 to TRBJ1-1; D gene ambiguous. CDR1 and CDR2 (germline): SGHTS, YDEGEE. V gave up 4 bases and J gave up 7 bases, with 11 bases separating them. The CDR3 contains 12 residues.

This clonotype was seen a single time. The chain couples TRBV9 to TRBJ2-1; 11 positions agree with TRBD2. The CDR3 runs 15 residues. Trimming at V came to 0 bases and at J to 8 bases, leaving 4 bases not matched to a gene. Germline CDR1 SGDLS, CDR2 YYNGEE. The CDR3 DNA follows: TGTGCCAGCAGCGTAGTACTAGCGGGAGTCGATGAGCAGTTCTTC. It translates to CASSVVLAGVDEQFF.

The chain has TRBV27 and TRBJ2-2; D gene uncertain. CDR3 size: 13 residues. CDR1 is MNHEY, CDR2 SMNVEV, per germline (reference sequence). V was clipped by 3 bases and J by 6 bases, with 8 bases between them. CDR3 residues: CASSLSHAGELFF. CDR3 coding DNA: TGTGCCAGCAGTTTGAGTCACGCCGGGGAGCTGTTTTTT.

The rearrangement links TRBV20-1 to TRBJ2-7; no clear D. The CDR3 extends over 11 amino acids. In germline, CDR1 is DFQATT, CDR2 SNEGSKA (reference sequence). V was clipped by 2 bases and J by 3 bases, with 5 bases between them. CDR3 bases: TGCAGTGCTAGACTTATCTACGAGCAGTACTTC. Translation gives CSARLIYEQYF.

The V and J genes are TRBV24-1 and TRBJ2-5, with D perhaps TRBD2 (6 bases). Germline V gene sequence: CDR1 KGHDR, CDR2 SFDVKD. Trimming left V 7 bases short and J 1 base short, with 15 bases between. CDR3 length: 15 residues. The CDR3: CATSDSREVQETQYF. In DNA form, the CDR3 reads TGTGCCACCAGCGACTCAAGGGAGGTCCAAGAGACCCAGTACTTC.